Below are 9 T cell receptor beta chains sequenced from a single sample in a study of T cells in tuberculosis. After thawing and overnight rest, PBMC were stained with GMM-loaded CD1B tetramer, viability dye and anti-CD3 for sorting. CD1B tetramers were loaded with Rhodococcus equi-derived C32 glucose monomycolate. Repertoires were generated with immunoSEQ multiplex PCR, while TCRdb's copy carries only in-frame clones and drops some. Among 50,000 or so clones listed, roughly 90% were seen once. Specimen: CD1b-GMM tetramer-negative cells sorted from PBMCs. Receptor source: an adult woman with latent tuberculosis.

The V and J genes are TRBV6-4 and TRBJ1-6; 8 nucleotides line up with TRBD1. Germline V lookup: CDR1 MRHNA, CDR2 SNTAGT. J gave up 6 bases and V 3 bases, and 1 base lay outside the gene matches. There are 14 residues in the CDR3. The CDR3 DNA reads TGTGCCAGCAGTGAAACAGGGGGTAATTCACCCCTCCACTTT. It is translated as CASSETGGNSPLHF.

The chain joins TRBV4-3 to TRBJ2-5; 8 nucleotides agree with TRBD2. V gave up 4 bases and J gave up 5 bases; unmatched junction bases: 18. The CDR3 has 18 residues. CDR1 is LGHNA, CDR2 YSLEER, per germline. CDR3: CASSRTSGRGGMEETQYF. The CDR3, as DNA: TGCGCCAGCAGCCGAACTAGCGGACGGGGGGGCATGGAGGAGACCCAGTACTTC.

The V gene is TRBV7-9, the J gene TRBJ1-1; TRBD1 matches 9 bases. There are 15 residues in the CDR3. Germline trimming cut 1 base from V and 2 bases from J; bases unmatched to any gene: 2. Germline CDR1 is SEHNR and CDR2 is FQNEAQ (reference sequence). The CDR3 protein is CASSLGTGANTEAFF. The CDR3 nucleotides are TGTGCCAGCAGCTTAGGGACAGGGGCTAACACTGAAGCTTTCTTT. Looking up the rest from reference TRBV7-9 and TRBJ1-1 gives the full variable domain: DTGVSQNPRHKITKRGQNVTFRCDPISEHNRLYWYRQTLGQGPEFLTYFQNEAQLEKSRLLSDRFSAERPKGSFSTLEIQRTEQGDSAMYLCASSLGTGANTEAFFGQGTRLTVV.

In this sample, this clone turned up once. CDR3 nucleotides: TGTGCCAGCAGCTTAGACCGGCGGGAGGTAGATACGCAGTATTTT. Translating it yields CASSLDRREVDTQYF. J is TRBJ2-3 and V is TRBV7-3, with 8 positions matching TRBD2. V lost 2 bases to trimming and J lost 5 bases; unmatched junction nucleotides: 6. The CDR3 extends over 15 amino acids. The germline CDR1 and CDR2 sequences are SGHTA and FQGTGA.

The chain recombines TRBV28 with TRBJ2-7, with D hard to call. The CDR3 has 12 residues. Trimming shortened V by 3 bases and J by 0 bases, and 3 bases separated the two germline ends. CDR1 MDHEN and CDR2 SYDVKM come from the germline V gene. The DNA of the CDR3 is TGTGCCAGCAGTTTTATCTCCTACGAGCAGTACTTC. Translated: CASSFISYEQYF.

The chain joins TRBV5-4 to TRBJ2-4; TRBD1 aligns across 8 bases. The germline gives CDR1 SGHNT, CDR2 YYREEE (reference sequence). With V trimmed by 0 bases and J by 8 bases, 4 bases remained unmatched. This CDR3 is built from 14 residues. The CDR3 protein is CASSLGRGLDIQYF. CDR3 in DNA: TGTGCCAGCAGCTTGGGCAGGGGGCTGGACATTCAGTACTTC. Full variable domain (remainder filled in from reference TRBV5-4 and TRBJ2-4): ETGVTQSPTHLIKTRGQQVTLRCSSQSGHNTVSWYQQALGQGPQFIFQYYREEENGRGNFPPRFSGLQFPNYSSELNVNALELDDSALYLCASSLGRGLDIQYFGAGTRLSVL.

This chain joins TRBV2 and TRBJ2-2; possibly TRBD1 for D (6 bases). CDR1 is SNHLY and CDR2 is FYNNEI in the germline V gene. V dropped 11 bases and J dropped 3 bases, with 10 bases sitting between them. There are 12 residues in the CDR3. CDR3 loop: CAVGGYTGELFF. The CDR3 DNA reads as TGTGCCGTAGGGGGTTACACCGGGGAGCTGTTTTTT.

The V gene is TRBV7-9, the J gene TRBJ2-5; TRBD2 is a possible D gene (6 bases). Germline assignment: CDR1 SEHNR and CDR2 FQNEAQ (reference sequence). The length of the CDR3 is 16 residues. Between the trimmed V and J ends, which lost 3 bases and 0 bases, there was a span of 14 bases. The CDR3 protein is CASSFSLRGNQETQYF. The DNA for the CDR3 is TGTGCCAGCAGCTTCAGCTTGCGGGGTAACCAAGAGACCCAGTACTTC.

This clone was detected only once. V is TRBV6-4 and J is TRBJ1-2; no definite D call. Trimming left V 9 bases short and J 10 bases short, with 18 bases between. This CDR3 has 12 amino acids. Germline assignment: CDR1 MRHNA and CDR2 SNTAGT. The CDR3 sequence is CASERLLRDYTF. The CDR3 DNA sequence: TGTGCCAGTGAACGCCTCCTCCGGGACTACACCTTC.